This is a list of T cell receptor beta chains from one sample in a study of cytomegalovirus exposure and HLA in healthy donors. Only in-frame clones appear in the TCRdb table, and some are missing; sequencing was by immunoSEQ multiplex PCR. The repertoire table contains 150,000 to 200,000 clones. Input material: PBMCs. The receptor source for this set is a young man in good health and CMV-seronegative. Both conserved end residues are part of each CDR3.

J gene: TRBJ2-7; V gene: TRBV9; CDR3 protein: CASSRQGLAYEQYF
J gene: TRBJ2-7; V gene: TRBV18; CDR3 protein: CASSPGSRYEQYF
J gene: TRBJ1-3; V gene: TRBV11-3; CDR3 protein: CASSPPGGGNTIYF
J gene: TRBJ1-6; V gene: TRBV19; CDR3 protein: CASTRDSSYSPLHF
J gene: TRBJ2-5; V gene: TRBV5-1; CDR3 protein: CASSIFGTPEETQYF
J gene: TRBJ2-7; V gene: TRBV7-3; CDR3 protein: CASSLTLIAGTYEQYF
J gene: TRBJ1-5; V gene: TRBV12-5; CDR3 protein: CASGLGEFGQPQHF
J gene: TRBJ1-1; V gene: TRBV5-5; CDR3 protein: CASSFGRLNTEAFF
J gene: TRBJ1-1; V gene: TRBV19; CDR3 protein: CASSPPPGGYTEAFF
J gene: TRBJ2-5; V gene: TRBV7-9; CDR3 protein: CASSLEGARETQYF
J gene: TRBJ2-7; V gene: TRBV7-2; CDR3 protein: CASSSRLEQYF
J gene: TRBJ1-5; V gene: TRBV30; CDR3 protein: CAWSSQGGYQPQHF
J gene: TRBJ1-3; V gene: TRBV7-6; CDR3 protein: CASSSGTGPSGNTIYF
J gene: TRBJ2-2; V gene: TRBV18; CDR3 protein: CASSGQAPGELFF
J gene: TRBJ2-7; V gene: TRBV10-1; CDR3 protein: CASSRGTAYEQYF
J gene: TRBJ2-3; V gene: TRBV4-2; CDR3 protein: CASSQGATTGTSGSHPDTQYF
J gene: .; V gene: TRBV10-3; CDR3 protein: CAIIPSGRVHEQYF
J gene: TRBJ1-1; V gene: TRBV5-4; CDR3 protein: CASSHTGLVNTEAFF
J gene: TRBJ1-2; V gene: TRBV20-1; CDR3 protein: CSAVGAGTF
J gene: TRBJ1-1; V gene: TRBV18; CDR3 protein: CASSAGAADTEAFF
J gene: TRBJ2-3; V gene: TRBV2; CDR3 protein: CASTQGLGEDTQYF
J gene: TRBJ2-7; V gene: TRBV29-1; CDR3 protein: CSVEREGSYEQYF
J gene: TRBJ1-4; V gene: TRBV7-2; CDR3 protein: CASSLDPGLTNGKLFF
J gene: TRBJ2-2; V gene: TRBV6-4; CDR3 protein: CASSTSGDTGELFF
J gene: TRBJ2-3; V gene: TRBV6-1; CDR3 protein: CASSARGRGDTQYF
J gene: TRBJ2-7; V gene: TRBV7-6; CDR3 protein: CASSSKIYEQYF
J gene: TRBJ1-2; V gene: TRBV27; CDR3 protein: CASSFGGSNYGYTF
J gene: TRBJ2-3; V gene: TRBV6-1; CDR3 protein: CASSEWSSGSGTDTQYF
J gene: TRBJ2-1; V gene: TRBV4-2; CDR3 protein: CASSQTRLAGGVEQFF
J gene: TRBJ1-5; V gene: TRBV15; CDR3 protein: CATSTTKPGDHSNQPQHF
J gene: TRBJ1-2; V gene: TRBV30; CDR3 protein: CAWSKGDRVYGYTF
J gene: TRBJ2-7; V gene: TRBV27; CDR3 protein: CASSSAGTSGDYEQYF
J gene: TRBJ2-1; V gene: TRBV5-1; CDR3 protein: CASSLGGGQLDNEQFF
J gene: TRBJ2-7; V gene: TRBV12-5; CDR3 protein: CASGPPTSGTTSYEQYF
J gene: TRBJ1-2; V gene: TRBV9; CDR3 protein: CASSVGAAIGMERNYGYTF
J gene: TRBJ2-1; V gene: TRBV5-1; CDR3 protein: CASSSPYNEQFF
J gene: TRBJ1-2; V gene: TRBV15; CDR3 protein: CATSREGLGYGYTF
J gene: TRBJ1-4; V gene: TRBV28; CDR3 protein: CASRAGGEKLFF
J gene: TRBJ2-7; V gene: TRBV27; CDR3 protein: CASSLQASGTGFSYEQYF
J gene: TRBJ1-4; V gene: TRBV10-3; CDR3 protein: CAIRETDRDNEKLFF
J gene: TRBJ2-1; V gene: TRBV28; CDR3 protein: CASSSPGGLAGITTYNEQFF
J gene: TRBJ2-1; V gene: TRBV7-2; CDR3 protein: CASSFHFVRNEQFF
J gene: TRBJ2-7; V gene: TRBV9; CDR3 protein: CASSAGTGVYEQYF
J gene: TRBJ1-1; V gene: TRBV10-2; CDR3 protein: CASSDGGGSVSEAFF
J gene: TRBJ2-7; V gene: TRBV25-1; CDR3 protein: CASSGGLAGANEQYF
J gene: TRBJ1-1; V gene: TRBV19; CDR3 protein: CASSVGQGNPEAFF
J gene: TRBJ1-2; V gene: TRBV2; CDR3 protein: CASSGGQGMYGYTF
J gene: TRBJ1-4; V gene: TRBV5-1; CDR3 protein: CASSLQGIEELFF
J gene: TRBJ2-5; V gene: TRBV18; CDR3 protein: CASSPLGTVQETQYF
J gene: TRBJ1-1; V gene: TRBV19; CDR3 protein: CAIFQRAGENTEAFF
J gene: TRBJ2-7; V gene: TRBV11-3; CDR3 protein: CASSAGTGRTRKNYEQYF
J gene: TRBJ1-2; V gene: TRBV7-9; CDR3 protein: CASSLYAGVIYGYTF
J gene: TRBJ2-1; V gene: TRBV19; CDR3 protein: CASSMGSGRAYNEQFF
J gene: TRBJ1-1; V gene: TRBV27; CDR3 protein: CASSTHATGMNTEAFF
J gene: TRBJ2-2; V gene: TRBV5-1; CDR3 protein: CASSWMGQNTGELFF
J gene: TRBJ2-2; V gene: TRBV2; CDR3 protein: CASSESAGGPTGELFF
J gene: TRBJ2-7; V gene: TRBV19; CDR3 protein: CASGDRAYEQYF
J gene: TRBJ2-7; V gene: TRBV5-1; CDR3 protein: CASSSEGQGYEQYF
J gene: TRBJ2-1; V gene: TRBV28; CDR3 protein: CASSPLLGRNDNEQFF
J gene: TRBJ2-7; V gene: TRBV11-2; CDR3 protein: CASSTGTRYEQYF